The 23 T cell receptor beta chains reported below all come from one sample, sequenced in a study of blood T cell repertoires in COVID-19. Sequenced by immunoSEQ multiplex PCR; TCRdb stores in-frame clones only, minus some. The sample lists about 140,000 clones, roughly 88% seen once, with about 1.7% in the top ten. The specimen was peripheral blood. The receptors derive from a woman aged 45-60 years with acute or convalescent COVID-19.

The CDR3 sequence is CASSLGSSYNEQFF. The CDR3 DNA sequence: TGTGCCAGCAGCTTAGGGAGCTCCTACAATGAGCAGTTCTTC. V gene TRBV7-3 combines with J gene TRBJ2-1; maybe TRBD2 (5 bases). The CDR3 has 14 residues. Trimming left V 2 bases short and J 0 bases short, with 5 bases between. Germline assignment: CDR1 SGHTA and CDR2 FQGTGA.

The chain combines TRBV29-1 with TRBJ2-3; 10 bases are shared with TRBD2. CDR3 length: 17 residues. V lost 2 bases to trimming and J lost 0 bases; unmatched junction nucleotides: 8. The germline gives CDR1 SQVTM, CDR2 ANQGSEA. The CDR3 reads CSVENLAGEISTDTQYF. The CDR3 nucleotides are TGCAGCGTTGAAAACCTAGCGGGAGAAATTAGCACAGATACGCAGTATTTT.

This chain uses TRBV6-5 with TRBJ1-1; no definite D call. Germline V CDR1 and CDR2: MNHEY, SVGAGI. The V end was cut by 0 bases, the J end by 1 base, with 9 bases between. There are 15 residues in the CDR3. CDR3: CASSYSGAGNTEAFF. The CDR3 DNA is TGTGCCAGCAGTTACTCCGGAGCGGGGAACACTGAAGCTTTCTTT.

The CDR3 region has the DNA TGTGCCAGCAGCCAAGAATCGGTCGGGGTGGATCAGCCCCAGCATTTT. Its translation: CASSQESVGVDQPQHF. The J gene is TRBJ1-5, the V gene TRBV4-2, with unresolved D. Between the trimmed V and J ends, which lost 0 bases and 5 bases, there was a span of 14 bases. Germline V gives CDR1 LGHNA, CDR2 YNFKEQ. This CDR3 has 16 residues.

The chain couples TRBV3-1 (or the pseudogene TRBV3-2) to TRBJ2-5; tentative D call: TRBD2 (6 bases). The V gene's germline CDR1 is LGHDT and CDR2 YNNKEL (reference sequence). CDR3 size: 15 residues. Trimming took off 4 bases at V and 2 bases at J, with 14 bases between the two ends. The CDR3 bases are TGTGCCAGCAGCCCTGCCCCCGGGACTCAAGAGACCCAGTACTTC. Translating it yields CASSPAPGTQETQYF.

CDR3 DNA: TGTGCCACCAGTGATTTGTTGGGGGCCGACACCGGGGAGCTGTTTTTT. Translating it yields CATSDLLGADTGELFF. The gene calls are TRBV24-1 and TRBJ2-2; possibly TRBD1 for D (6 bases). Germline V CDR1 and CDR2: KGHDR, SFDVKD. The CDR3 covers 16 residues. With 0 bases removed from V and 3 bases from J, the gap between germline ends came to 10 bases.

The rearrangement links TRBV6-5 to TRBJ2-1; 11 bases fit TRBD1. V dropped 7 bases and J dropped 7; count of bases not matched to a gene: 6. Germline CDR1 reads MNHEY; CDR2 reads SVGAGI. The CDR3 runs 14 residues. The CDR3 loop reads CASTNGQGANEQFF. CDR3 bases: TGTGCCAGCACTAACGGACAGGGGGCGAATGAGCAGTTCTTC.

The genes are TRBV18 and TRBJ2-3; tentative D call: TRBD1 (6 bases). The CDR3 is 17 residues long. Germline V gives CDR1 KGHSH, CDR2 LQKENI. V lost 2 bases to trimming and J lost 1 base, with 16 bases between them. The CDR3 sequence: CASSPLVAGERTDTQYF. The CDR3 region has the DNA TGTGCCAGCTCACCATTGGTGGCAGGGGAACGCACAGATACGCAGTATTTT. Combining the CDR3 with reference TRBV18 and TRBJ2-3 gives the whole variable domain NAGVMQNPRHLVRRRGQEARLRCSPMKGHSHVYWYRQLPEEGLKFMVYLQKENIIDESGMPKERFSAEFPKEGPSILRIQQVVRGDSAAYFCASSPLVAGERTDTQYFGPGTRLTVL.

The table lists this clone with a few counts. The chain combines TRBV7-9 with TRBJ2-2; possibly TRBD2 for D (6 bases). Germline V gene lookup returns CDR1 SEHNR and CDR2 FQNEAQ (reference sequence). This CDR3 region has 14 residues. V shed 5 bases and J shed 6 bases, with 13 bases lying between them. The chain's CDR3 is CASSPSGEAGELFF. The CDR3 region has the DNA TGTGCCAGCAGCCCCTCGGGGGAGGCCGGGGAGCTGTTTTTT.

CDR3 residues: CASSFSGVGNEQFF. CDR3 nucleotides: TGTGCCAGCAGCTTTTCGGGGGTCGGCAATGAGCAGTTCTTC. V usage is TRBV7-2 and J usage is TRBJ2-1; tentative D call: TRBD2 (6 bases). Germline V CDR1 and CDR2: SGHTA, FQGNSA. The CDR3 consists of 14 residues. Between the trimmed V and J ends, which lost 3 bases and 6 bases, there was a span of 12 bases.

The chain recombines TRBV25-1 with TRBJ1-1; D may be TRBD1 (5 bases). Germline V lookup: CDR1 MGHDK, CDR2 SYGVNS. The V end was cut by 0 bases, the J end by 6 bases, with 8 bases between. The CDR3 length is 13 residues. CDR3 residues: CASSEYGGAEAFF. Written as DNA, the CDR3 is TGTGCCAGCAGTGAATATGGGGGGGCTGAAGCTTTCTTT.

This rearrangement joins TRBV30 to TRBJ1-5; 10 bases fit TRBD1. The CDR3 is 15 residues long. CDR1 GTSNPN and CDR2 SVGIG come from the germline V gene (reference sequence). Unmatched junction bases numbered 3, after V lost 4 bases and J lost 0 bases. The CDR3: CAWKDRGNSNQPQHF. For the CDR3, the DNA is TGTGCCTGGAAGGACAGGGGGAATAGCAATCAGCCCCAGCATTTT.

This chain connects TRBV7-9 to TRBJ1-2, with TRBD1 matching over 8 bases. The germline V gene encodes CDR1 SEHNR and CDR2 FQNEAQ (reference sequence). The CDR3 length is 13 residues. Unmatched junction bases numbered 6, after V lost 5 bases and J lost 7 bases. The CDR3 sequence: CASSAQTGAGYTF. The DNA of the CDR3 is TGTGCCAGCAGCGCCCAGACAGGGGCTGGCTACACCTTC.

This chain connects TRBV10-3 to TRBJ2-2; perhaps TRBD2 as D (5 bases). Trimming removed 6 bases from V and 0 bases from J, with 8 bases in between. The CDR3 consists of 14 residues. Germline V gives CDR1 ENHRY, CDR2 SYGVKD. CDR3 sequence (DNA): TGTGCCATCAGGGCCGGGGCGAACACCGGGGAGCTGTTTTTT. Encoded protein: CAIRAGANTGELFF.

The chain couples TRBV5-1 to TRBJ1-6; 9 bases fit TRBD1. Per the germline V gene, CDR1 is SGHRS and CDR2 is YFSETQ. Unmatched junction bases numbered 3, after V lost 5 bases and J lost 6 bases. The CDR3 consists of 14 residues. CDR3 sequence: CASREDRGNSPLHF. The DNA for the CDR3 is TGCGCCAGCAGGGAGGACAGGGGTAATTCACCCCTCCACTTT.

This clone has only a few counts. The chain combines TRBV19 with TRBJ2-5; 10 positions agree with TRBD2. The V gene end was trimmed by 2 bases and the J gene end by 2 bases; junction bases not matched to a gene: 8. CDR3 length equals 17 residues. CDR1 LNHDA and CDR2 SQIVND come from the germline V gene (reference sequence). This CDR3 reads CASSILGLADLQETQYF. CDR3 in DNA: TGTGCCAGTAGTATATTAGGACTAGCGGATTTACAAGAGACCCAGTACTTC.

CDR3 region: CASKDGQHQETQYF. In DNA, the CDR3 is TGTGCCAGCAAGGACGGACAGCACCAAGAGACCCAGTACTTC. The V gene is TRBV3-1 (or the pseudogene TRBV3-2), the J gene TRBJ2-5; perhaps TRBD1 as D (6 bases). The length of the CDR3 is 14 residues. Germline CDR1 and CDR2: LGHDT and YNNKEL (reference sequence). The ends were cut back, 7 bases at V and 0 bases at J, with 12 bases in the middle.

This clone was picked up one time. This rearrangement joins TRBV15 to TRBJ1-6; D is possibly TRBD1 (5 bases). Trimming shortened V by 0 bases and J by 6 bases, and 12 bases separated the two germline ends. The CDR3 totals 16 residues. Germline CDR1 reads LNHNV; CDR2 reads YYDKDF (reference sequence). DNA for the CDR3: TGTGCCACCAGCAGAGATTCTGCAGGGTCTAATTCACCCCTCCACTTT. It is translated as CATSRDSAGSNSPLHF.

The V and J genes are TRBV7-9 and TRBJ1-4, with D maybe TRBD1 (6 bases). Germline-derived CDR1 and CDR2 are SEHNR and FQNEAQ (reference sequence). This CDR3 has 14 amino acids. V dropped 5 bases and J dropped 8 bases, with 15 bases sitting between them. The chain's CDR3 is CASSTRTVSEKLFF. In DNA form, the CDR3 reads TGTGCCAGCAGCACCAGGACAGTAAGCGAAAAACTGTTTTTT. Looking up the rest from reference TRBV7-9 and TRBJ1-4 gives the full variable domain: DTGVSQNPRHKITKRGQNVTFRCDPISEHNRLYWYRQTLGQGPEFLTYFQNEAQLEKSRLLSDRFSAERPKGSFSTLEIQRTEQGDSAMYLCASSTRTVSEKLFFGSGTQLSVL.

This rearrangement joins TRBV19 to TRBJ2-1; 10 bases line up with TRBD2. Germline V gene sequence: CDR1 LNHDA, CDR2 SQIVND (reference sequence). CDR3 size: 17 residues. V trimming: 7 bases; J trimming: 0 bases; junction bases outside the gene matches: 9. CDR3 loop: CASIKREGPSSYNEQFF. CDR3 in DNA: TGTGCCAGTATCAAGCGGGAGGGCCCAAGCTCCTACAATGAGCAGTTCTTC.

The chain uses TRBV9 and TRBJ2-6; tentatively, D is TRBD1 (6 bases). Germline lookup yields CDR1 SGDLS and CDR2 YYNGEE. CDR3 length: 17 amino acids. Trimming removed 0 bases at V and 0 bases at J, with 10 bases between. The CDR3 loop reads CASSVGMGASGANVLTF. DNA for the CDR3: TGTGCCAGCAGCGTAGGTATGGGGGCCTCTGGGGCCAACGTCCTGACTTTC. Looking up the rest from reference TRBV9 and TRBJ2-6 gives the full variable domain: DSGVTQTPKHLITATGQRVTLRCSPRSGDLSVYWYQQSLDQGLQFLIQYYNGEERAKGNILERFSAQQFPDLHSELNLSSLELGDSALYFCASSVGMGASGANVLTFGAGSRLTVL.

The chain joins TRBV7-9 to TRBJ1-2, with D tentatively TRBD1 (6 bases). The CDR3 totals 13 residues. The germline V gene has CDR1 SEHNR and CDR2 FQNEAQ (reference sequence). V gave up 4 bases and J gave up 5 bases, with 11 bases separating them. The CDR3 bases are TGTGCCAGCAGCTGGGGACACTCTTATGGCTACACCTTC. Protein: CASSWGHSYGYTF.

The V and J genes are TRBV18 and TRBJ1-5; D call uncertain. The CDR3 is made up of 15 amino acids. The germline V and J ends were trimmed by 6 bases and 10 bases, with 22 bases remaining between them. Germline CDR1 KGHSH, CDR2 LQKENI. The chain's CDR3 is CASSPGRQEGSPQHF. The CDR3 bases are TGTGCCAGCTCCCCGGGGAGACAAGAGGGAAGTCCCCAGCATTTT.